The 6 T cell receptor beta chains listed next were all sequenced from one sample in a study of blood T cell repertoires in COVID-19. Produced via immunoSEQ multiplex PCR; TCRdb's table is partial and in-frame only. Counted here are approximately 170,000 clones, 70% to 85% occurring once; the ten biggest clones make up 15% to 20%. The specimen was PBMCs or T cells enriched from blood (not recorded which). These receptors were obtained from a woman in her sixties or seventies in a cohort exposed to, infected with or recovered from COVID-19 (not recorded which).

The gene calls are TRBV10-3 and TRBJ2-2; 11 nucleotides line up with TRBD2. The CDR3 is made up of 15 amino acids. V shed 3 bases, J shed 7 bases, and the junction held 4 bases outside the gene matches. Germline V CDR1 and CDR2: ENHRY, SYGVKD. The CDR3 nucleotides are TGTGCCATCAGTGATCTAGCGGGAGGAAACGGGGAGCTGTTTTTT. Residues: CAISDLAGGNGELFF.

The chain is built from TRBV5-1 and TRBJ1-4; tentatively, D is TRBD1 (6 bases). This CDR3 region has 15 residues. The V end lost 4 bases, the J end lost 3 bases, and 13 bases lay between the germline ends. Germline CDR1 is SGHRS and CDR2 is YFSETQ. CDR3 amino acids: CASSTREGANEKLFF. Written as DNA, the CDR3 is TGCGCCAGCAGCACCCGAGAGGGGGCTAATGAAAAACTGTTTTTT.

The gene calls are TRBV24-1 and TRBJ2-5; TRBD1 matches 10 bases. The V segment lost 4 bases and the J segment 2 bases; nucleotides outside the gene matches: 9. Germline V CDR1 and CDR2: KGHDR, SFDVKD. CDR3 length equals 17 residues. The CDR3: CATSDPPGTGAQETQYF. CDR3 coding DNA: TGTGCCACCAGTGACCCCCCCGGGACAGGGGCTCAAGAGACCCAGTACTTC.

The chain employs TRBV4-2 and TRBJ2-1, with TRBD2 matching over 9 bases. The CDR3 is 18 amino acids. V lost 1 base to trimming and J lost 9 bases; unmatched junction nucleotides: 16. Germline V gives CDR1 LGHNA, CDR2 YNFKEQ. The CDR3 region is CASSQGVASGAQWAEQFF. CDR3 in DNA: TGTGCCAGCAGCCAAGGCGTGGCTAGCGGGGCCCAATGGGCTGAGCAGTTCTTC.

This chain links TRBV27 with TRBJ2-3; D possibly corresponds to TRBD2 (5 bases). CDR3 length: 14 amino acids. The V gene's germline CDR1 is MNHEY and CDR2 SMNVEV (reference sequence). V gave up 5 bases and J gave up 10 bases, with 19 bases separating them. The DNA for the CDR3 is TGTGCCAGCAGTACCTTAGGGCCCGGGAACGCGCAGTATTTT. Protein sequence: CASSTLGPGNAQYF.

This clone was seen just once. The J gene is TRBJ2-1, the V gene TRBV4-1, with TRBD2 matching over 11 bases. Per germline, CDR1 MGHRA and CDR2 YSYEKL. With V trimmed by 1 base and J by 0 bases, 2 bases remained unmatched. The CDR3 consists of 17 residues. The CDR3 nucleotides read TGCGCCAGCAGCCAAGTAGCGGGAGGGGTCTCCTACAATGAGCAGTTCTTC. Protein: CASSQVAGGVSYNEQFF.